Listed below are T cell receptor beta chains from one sample, sequenced in a study of CD8 T cells in ankylosing spondylitis. TCRdb used MiXCR to reprocess the 5' RACE reads, holding one entry per CDR3 protein. The sample carries 750,000 to 850,000 distinct CDR3 sequences, 12% recorded once. The specimen sequenced was blood, either unsorted or a sorted T cell fraction (not recorded which). Receptors originate from a male donor with ankylosing spondylitis. CDR3s include the opening cysteine and the closing phenylalanine or tryptophan. Each record gives: J gene, V gene, CDR3 protein.

TRBJ1-1 TRBV29-1 CSVGRLMNTEAFF
TRBJ2-5 TRBV5-8 CASRMRFGKETQYF
TRBJ1-1 TRBV10-3 CAISGPGQKNTEAFF
TRBJ2-2 TRBV5-5 CASSGQQVTGELFF
TRBJ2-3 TRBV20-1 CSASQLAGGFSTDTQYF
TRBJ1-3 TRBV5-6 CASSVGHPSGNTIYF
TRBJ1-1 TRBV6-2/TRBV6-3 CASSMTGNTEAFF
TRBJ1-2 TRBV12-3/TRBV12-4 CASSLQGAGYTF
TRBJ2-3 TRBV4-3 CASSQYRFLTDTRYF
TRBJ2-1 TRBV12-3/TRBV12-4 CASSNRDTWVNKQFF
TRBJ1-5 TRBV7-9 CASSLDGGGNQPQHF
TRBJ1-2 TRBV20-1 CSAPRGVNGYTF
TRBJ2-2 TRBV20-1 CSARTGHAITGELFF
TRBJ1-2 TRBV5-1 CASSPWTGTNYGYTF
TRBJ1-1 TRBV20-1 CSAGVYRYTEAFF
TRBJ1-2 TRBV4-2 CASSPPGGEDYGYTF
TRBJ1-1 TRBV7-9 CASSSHGGRGTEAFF
TRBJ1-1 TRBV7-3 CASSSQGAAEAFF
TRBJ1-2 TRBV5-1 CASSSGTREGYTF
TRBJ2-1 TRBV12-3/TRBV12-4 CASSLGTPTYNEQFF
TRBJ2-3 TRBV20-1 CSASTSGSSDTQYF
TRBJ2-3 TRBV20-1 CSASPGLADSTDTQYF
TRBJ2-2 TRBV2 CASSDRANTGELFF
TRBJ2-7 TRBV20-1 CSASPDTSYEQYF
TRBJ1-4 TRBV20-1 CSAPTDSHEKLFF
TRBJ1-2 TRBV6-5 CASSYSAGGYNYGYTF
TRBJ2-7 TRBV7-2 CASSLASTGHEQYF
TRBJ2-3 TRBV28 CASGLPRRDTQYF
TRBJ2-7 TRBV6-6 CASSGRVASYEQYF
TRBJ2-7 TRBV6-5 CDSSGGYEQYF
TRBJ2-1 TRBV6-6 CASSRANEQFF
TRBJ2-7 TRBV20-1 CSASREVVEQYF
TRBJ2-4 TRBV7-9 CASSPTGSNIQYF
TRBJ1-4 TRBV20-1 CSASKAQGATNEKLFF
TRBJ2-6 TRBV27 CASSPRDRAVWANVLTF
TRBJ2-2 TRBV5-1 CASSKLAGGNTGELFF
TRBJ2-1 TRBV4-2 CASSQEQGVTYNEQFF
TRBJ2-7 TRBV4-2 CASSQDLTVSGGAYEQYF
TRBJ1-2 TRBV5-4 CASSWRGLAGYTF
TRBJ2-7 TRBV20-1 CSARGPGTGLYEQYF
TRBJ2-3 TRBV5-1 CASTDPSTDTQYF
TRBJ2-2 TRBV7-2 CASSSGPTGELFF
TRBJ1-6 TRBV7-2 CASSLVSGAGSPLHF
TRBJ2-7 TRBV5-1 CASSLIVGAHEQYF
TRBJ2-1 TRBV12-3/TRBV12-4 CASSPRGLAGGPNEQFF
TRBJ1-4 TRBV7-9 CASSLRDSRQGGEKLFF
TRBJ2-1 TRBV29-1 CSVDDPRERYGEQFF
TRBJ2-1 TRBV30 CAWTLGLSGHNEQFF
TRBJ2-3 TRBV5-1 CASSAGTSSTDTQYF
TRBJ1-5 TRBV20-1 CSARDRTRQGVDLSNQPQHF
TRBJ1-4 TRBV20-1 CSALMDNSAEKLFF
TRBJ1-2 TRBV27 CASRRQGRNYGYTF
TRBJ1-1 TRBV25-1 CASSRQQNTEAFF
TRBJ1-4 TRBV4-2 CASSPKAGPNEKLFF